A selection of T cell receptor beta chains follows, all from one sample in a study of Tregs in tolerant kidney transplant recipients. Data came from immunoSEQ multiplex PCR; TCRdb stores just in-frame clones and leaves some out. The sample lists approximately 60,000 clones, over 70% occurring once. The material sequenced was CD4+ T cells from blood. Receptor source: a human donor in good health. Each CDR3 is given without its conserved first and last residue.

CDR3aa: ASSQGFLTEQF; v_gene: TRBV4-3
CDR3aa: ASSEPRQRPGQF; v_gene: TRBV25-1
CDR3aa: ASSDLIGDYYGYT; v_gene: TRBV6-1
CDR3aa: ASSGGWASPVGSPLH; v_gene: TRBV2
CDR3aa: ASSRALGRSPYEQY; v_gene: TRBV5-6
CDR3aa: SVDKGGNYEQY; v_gene: TRBV29-1
CDR3aa: ASMEGTYNSPLH; v_gene: TRBV5-1
CDR3aa: ASSVASGRSGVYEQY; v_gene: TRBV6-1
CDR3aa: ASTRRSSSQGANYGYT; v_gene: TRBV7-9
CDR3aa: ASPGTYEQY; v_gene: TRBV6-5
CDR3aa: ASGPPGTGYETQY; v_gene: TRBV12-5
CDR3aa: ASSLVPGGHNSPLH; v_gene: TRBV5-4
CDR3aa: ASSLADSGYT; v_gene: TRBV28
CDR3aa: ASSLNTEAF; v_gene: TRBV2
CDR3aa: ASSLGTSGTDTQY; v_gene: TRBV11-3
CDR3aa: ASKWGATNEKLF; v_gene: TRBV28
CDR3aa: ASNRDNTDTQY; v_gene: TRBV28
CDR3aa: ASSLVGLNTGELF; v_gene: TRBV11-3
CDR3aa: ASSSLAGVDGANVLT; v_gene: TRBV11-1
CDR3aa: ASSVRGQGTGELF; v_gene: TRBV9
CDR3aa: ASSLVPGGRTEAF; v_gene: TRBV7-2
CDR3aa: ASNVRGADTGELF; v_gene: TRBV2
CDR3aa: ASSLGGALANYGYT; v_gene: TRBV7-7
CDR3aa: ASSYSTAQGEQY; v_gene: TRBV6-5
CDR3aa: ASRNRPGEGETQY; v_gene: TRBV5-1
CDR3aa: ASRVDRGRNQPQH; v_gene: TRBV6-1
CDR3aa: SIEVSPLAF; v_gene: TRBV20-1
CDR3aa: ASSLVQESSYEQY; v_gene: TRBV7-4
CDR3aa: ASRLGTGELF; v_gene: TRBV6-5
CDR3aa: ASSPPRGPGQGLYGYT; v_gene: TRBV18
CDR3aa: ASSPAGVQETQY; v_gene: TRBV5-6
CDR3aa: ASSPPGDREQF; v_gene: TRBV18
CDR3aa: ASRTFGRDRALGGYT; v_gene: TRBV19
CDR3aa: ASSQDTDFGQY; v_gene: TRBV4-2
CDR3aa: ASSSITNYGYT; v_gene: TRBV7-2
CDR3aa: ASTFPGGGNSPLH; v_gene: TRBV19
CDR3aa: ASSPNVNTEAF; v_gene: TRBV7-2
CDR3aa: ASSQEALLRANYGYT; v_gene: TRBV4-3
CDR3aa: SARGAYEQY; v_gene: TRBV20-1
CDR3aa: ASRDSQSNYGYT; v_gene: TRBV5-1
CDR3aa: ASSEGVRRAF; v_gene: TRBV2
CDR3aa: ASGRQMSYEQY; v_gene: TRBV2
CDR3aa: ASSYPGLGVNEQF; v_gene: TRBV6-5